This T cell receptor beta chain was identified during a study of beta chain features in type 1 diabetes. V lost 5 bases, J lost 7 bases, and 13 bases lay in between. This CDR3 has 14 residues. Germline V gives CDR1 SGHRS, CDR2 YFSETQ. On this clone itself: Its specificity is not known.

Reverse transcribing all isolated RNA meant expressed TCRB transcripts were sequenced. Sequenced naive, central memory and regulatory T cell samples produced an average of about 3.9 million reads. Assay: immunoSEQ multiplex PCR; the TCRdb copy retains only in-frame clones and omits some. The sample lists some 150,000 clones, 10% to 15% occurring once. Sorted populations were all over 95% pure. Findings of the study overall: Researchers report that Type 1 diabetes patients had moderately but significantly shorter TCRB CDR3s across all four CD4+ subsets.

The clonotype originates from a man aged 18 to 29 with type 1 diabetes. The chain combines TRBV5-1 with TRBJ1-6, with a possible D match to TRBD1 (5 bases). Material: central memory CD4+ T cells from blood. In DNA form, the CDR3 reads TGCGCCAGCAGTGGTCAGGGAGGAAATTCACCCCTCCACTTT. Amino acid sequence: CASSGQGGNSPLHF.